The clone carrying this TCR beta chain appeared a single time. What it recognizes is unknown. The sample comes from a study of CD8+CD57+ T cells in acquired aplastic anemia. Across the whole study: Sorted CD4+ and CD8+ cells gave an average of around 3 ug of DNA. Study outcomes and limitations: Between the patient and control groups, CD8+ Simpson's diversity did not differ significantly. Fewer than 35 CD8+ CDR3 sequences occurred in both the patients and the controls.

Researchers used genomic DNA as the template to profile TCR beta VDJ and CDR3. MiXCR, applied by TCRdb to the reads, yields one record per CDR3 protein. This table holds hundreds of thousands of distinct CDR3 sequences, 45% to 70% found once. Germline V gene data show CDR1 as SGHRS and CDR2 as YFSETQ. V dropped 0 bases and J dropped 6; count of bases not matched to a gene: 4. The CDR3 consists of 14 residues. The sequence was collected from a human donor with severe aplastic anemia or a healthy control (not recorded which). Sequencing was carried out using sorted CD4+, CD8+, or CD8+CD57+ T cells (not recorded which) from PBMCs. The chain has TRBV5-1 and TRBJ1-2; 8 nucleotides match TRBD1. The CDR3 sequence: CASSLGTGGNGYTF. In DNA form, the CDR3 reads TGCGCCAGCAGCTTGGGTACAGGGGGGAATGGCTACACCTTC.